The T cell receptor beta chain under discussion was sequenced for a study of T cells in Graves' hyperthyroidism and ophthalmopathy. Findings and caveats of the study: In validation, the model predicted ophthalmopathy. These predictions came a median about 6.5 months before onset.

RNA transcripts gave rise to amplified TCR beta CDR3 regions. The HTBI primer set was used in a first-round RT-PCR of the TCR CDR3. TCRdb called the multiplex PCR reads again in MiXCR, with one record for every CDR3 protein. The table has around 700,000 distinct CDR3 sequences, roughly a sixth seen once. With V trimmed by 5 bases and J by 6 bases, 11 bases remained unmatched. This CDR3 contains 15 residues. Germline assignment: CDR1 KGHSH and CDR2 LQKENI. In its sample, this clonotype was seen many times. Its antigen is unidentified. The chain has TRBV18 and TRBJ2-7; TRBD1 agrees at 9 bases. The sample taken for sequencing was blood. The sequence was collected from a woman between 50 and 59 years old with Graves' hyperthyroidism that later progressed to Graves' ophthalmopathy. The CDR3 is CASSSPGQGTPEQYF. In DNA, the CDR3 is TGTGCCAGCTCATCCCCGGGACAGGGAACCCCCGAGCAGTACTTC.